One and the same sample provided the 12 T cell receptor beta chains below, sequenced in a study of Ad26.COV2.S vaccination and SARS-CoV-2 variants (dated by TCRdb to the early 2020s). This sample's treatment or condition label indicates: some 20 received Ad26.COV2.S at low or high dose, single or two shots; about 5 received placebo; per-sample allocation not given. Repertoires of vaccine and placebo recipients were sequenced from samples taken on day 63 after the first injection. The library was prepared using the immunoSEQ multiplex PCR assay. The table was pulled from immuneACCESS by TCRdb, which kept in-frame rearrangements only. Such tables lose some clones; where checked, under half of the loss comes from unresolved V genes, and the rest has no known cause. The sample contains over 400,000 clones, 90% of them found a single time. The ten largest account for more than 3.5% of the sample. Here the sequenced sample was peripheral blood, taken in a trial of Ad26.COV2.S vaccine versus placebo. Receptors were obtained from a person aged 18 to 65 who received the Ad26.COV2.S COVID-19 vaccine or a placebo.

This clone was seen a single time. The chain recombines TRBV11-2 with TRBJ2-7, with D perhaps being TRBD1 or TRBD2 (6 bases each). V lost 1 base to trimming and J lost 5 bases, with 12 bases between them. This CDR3 is 14 amino acids long. Germline lookup yields CDR1 SGHAT and CDR2 FQNNGV. The CDR3 region is CASSLGLGGDEQYF. In DNA, the CDR3 is TGTGCCAGCAGCTTAGGACTAGGGGGTGACGAGCAGTACTTC.

The CDR3 here is CASSLGGWAQYF. The CDR3 DNA is TGTGCCAGCAGCTTAGGAGGTTGGGCGCAGTATTTT. The chain carries TRBV11-2 and TRBJ2-3; D unresolved. This CDR3 is built from 12 residues. Trimming took 1 base from V and 10 from J, leaving 9 bases between them. The germline CDR1 and CDR2 sequences are SGHAT and FQNNGV.

The rearrangement joins TRBV4-2 to TRBJ2-7; no clear D. The CDR3 has 15 amino acids. Trimming stripped 0 bases from V and 0 bases from J, with 9 bases between. The V gene's germline CDR1 is LGHNA and CDR2 YNFKEQ. The CDR3 region is CASSQELRGSYEQYF. Written as DNA, the CDR3 is TGTGCCAGCAGCCAAGAATTGCGCGGCTCCTACGAGCAGTACTTC.

J is TRBJ1-6 and V is TRBV27; no clear D gene. Per germline, CDR1 MNHEY and CDR2 SMNVEV (reference sequence). This CDR3 region has 13 residues. The V gene lost 6 bases and the J gene lost 8 bases, with 11 bases spanning the gap. The CDR3 region is CASSPREYSPLHF. The CDR3 nucleotides read TGTGCCAGCAGCCCCCGGGAGTATTCACCCCTCCACTTT.

The CDR3 sequence is CASSLVRPGLNPYEQYF. CDR3 nucleotides: TGTGCCAGCAGCTTAGTGAGGCCGGGACTCAATCCCTACGAGCAGTACTTC. The V call is TRBV7-9, the J call TRBJ2-7; D may be TRBD2 (6 bases). Germline values: CDR1 SEHNR, CDR2 FQNEAQ (reference sequence). V was clipped by 1 base and J by 2 bases, with 18 bases between them. The CDR3 is made up of 17 amino acids.

The gene calls are TRBV4-1 and TRBJ2-7; D may be TRBD2 (6 bases). V dropped 0 bases and J dropped 4 bases, with 13 bases sitting between them. The CDR3 is 15 residues long. In germline, CDR1 is MGHRA, CDR2 YSYEKL. CDR3: CASSQDRIGTYEQYF. The CDR3, as DNA: TGCGCCAGCAGCCAAGATAGGATCGGGACTTACGAGCAGTACTTC.

The J gene is TRBJ2-2, the V gene TRBV9, with D uncertain. V was cut by 0 bases and J by 4 bases, with 7 bases left in between. Germline V gene lookup returns CDR1 SGDLS and CDR2 YYNGEE. CDR3 length: 14 residues. CDR3 coding DNA: TGTGCCAGCAGCGTAGGTAGTTCCACCGGGGAGCTGTTTTTT. Translation gives CASSVGSSTGELFF.

CDR3 coding DNA: TGTGCCAGCAGCTCCAGGGACAGGGGGCTTACAGATACGCAGTATTTT. This codes for CASSSRDRGLTDTQYF. The V call is TRBV7-9, the J call TRBJ2-3; 12 bases agree with TRBD1. The CDR3 consists of 16 residues. V shed 4 bases and J 3 bases; nucleotides not matched to a gene: 5. Germline-derived CDR1 and CDR2 are SEHNR and FQNEAQ (reference sequence).

The J gene is TRBJ2-4, the V gene TRBV2, with TRBD1 matching over 10 bases. CDR3 size: 15 residues. V gave up 4 bases and J gave up 2 bases; unmatched junction bases: 2. Per the germline V gene, CDR1 is SNHLY and CDR2 is FYNNEI. In DNA, the CDR3 is TGTGCCAGCAGTGGGGACAGGGGACCCAAAAACATTCAGTACTTC. Protein product: CASSGDRGPKNIQYF.

The V and J genes are TRBV6-1 and TRBJ1-1; D perhaps matches TRBD1 (5 bases). V was shortened by 2 bases and J by 8 bases, with 12 bases between the two germline ends. The germline V gene has CDR1 MNHNS and CDR2 SASEGT. The length of the CDR3 is 13 residues. CDR3 DNA sequence: TGTGCCAGCAGTGAACTGGGGGGAACCGAAGCTTTCTTT. Encoded protein: CASSELGGTEAFF.

This chain joins TRBV9 and TRBJ2-5; the match to TRBD2 covers 9 bases. The CDR3 is 17 amino acids. After removal of 0 bases from V and 4 bases from J, the junction contained 10 bases not matched to a gene. Germline V gene sequence: CDR1 SGDLS, CDR2 YYNGEE. The CDR3 bases are TGTGCCAGCAGCGTAGACCCCAGCGGGGGGAGGATAGAGACCCAGTACTTC. Translated: CASSVDPSGGRIETQYF.

The chain has TRBV6-5 and TRBJ2-3, with TRBD1 identical over 9 bases. Trimming removed 5 bases from V and 4 bases from J; junction bases left unmatched: 7. Germline V lookup: CDR1 MNHEY, CDR2 SVGAGI. This CDR3 has 15 amino acids. CDR3 DNA sequence: TGTGCCAGCAGTCCGACAGGGGGTATCGCAGATACGCAGTATTTT. It codes for CASSPTGGIADTQYF.